A single sample is the source of the 3 T cell receptor beta chains below, sequenced in a study of control samples from healthy donors and cancer patients. TCRdb's copy holds only in-frame clones and misses some; the assay was immunoSEQ multiplex PCR. The sample lists approximately 140,000 clones, over 85% seen once, with 11% in the top ten. The sequencing input was blood. Receptor source: a man aged 30 to 39 in good health.

J is TRBJ2-1 and V is TRBV27; D gene unclear. V lost 0 bases, J lost 3 bases, and 3 bases lay in between. In germline, CDR1 is MNHEY, CDR2 SMNVEV (reference sequence). The CDR3 contains 13 residues. CDR3 DNA sequence: TGTGCCAGCAGTTTATCTTTCTACAATGAGCAGTTCTTC. It yields the protein CASSLSFYNEQFF.

The rearrangement uses TRBV11-2 and TRBJ1-5, with a weak D call TRBD1 (6 bases). The V end lost 3 bases, the J end lost 7 bases, and 16 bases lay between the germline ends. This CDR3 is 15 amino acids long. In germline, CDR1 is SGHAT, CDR2 FQNNGV. The CDR3 region has the DNA TGTGCCAGCAGCTTTCAAGGGGGGTCAGGACAGCCCCAGCATTTT. Residues: CASSFQGGSGQPQHF.

This sequence joins TRBV2 and TRBJ1-4; D perhaps matches TRBD1 (6 bases). CDR3 length equals 13 residues. The V gene lost 6 bases and the J gene lost 3 bases, with 8 bases spanning the gap. Per germline, CDR1 SNHLY and CDR2 FYNNEI. The CDR3 here is CASRRTANEKLFF. Written as DNA, the CDR3 is TGTGCCAGCAGGCGGACAGCTAATGAAAAACTGTTTTTT.